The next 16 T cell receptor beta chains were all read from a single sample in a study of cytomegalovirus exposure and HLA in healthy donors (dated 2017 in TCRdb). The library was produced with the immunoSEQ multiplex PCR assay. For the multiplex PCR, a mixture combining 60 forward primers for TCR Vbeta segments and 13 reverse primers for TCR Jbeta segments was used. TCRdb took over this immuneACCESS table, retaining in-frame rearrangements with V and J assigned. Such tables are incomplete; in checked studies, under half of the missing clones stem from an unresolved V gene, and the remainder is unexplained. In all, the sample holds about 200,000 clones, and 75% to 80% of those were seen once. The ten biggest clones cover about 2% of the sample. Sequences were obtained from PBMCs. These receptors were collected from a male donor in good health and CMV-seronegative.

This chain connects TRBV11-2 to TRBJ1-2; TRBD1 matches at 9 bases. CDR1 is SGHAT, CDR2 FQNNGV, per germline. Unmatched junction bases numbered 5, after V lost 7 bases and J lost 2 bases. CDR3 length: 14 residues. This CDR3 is CASINRGRNYGYTF. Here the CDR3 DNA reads TGTGCCAGCATCAACAGGGGGCGGAACTATGGCTACACCTTC.

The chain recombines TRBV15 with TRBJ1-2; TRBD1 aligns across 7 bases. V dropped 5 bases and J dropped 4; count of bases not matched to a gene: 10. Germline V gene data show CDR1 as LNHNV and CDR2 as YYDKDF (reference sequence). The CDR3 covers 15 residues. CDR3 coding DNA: TGTGCCACCAGCTGGGGCAGACAGGGCGGCTATGGCTACACCTTC. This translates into CATSWGRQGGYGYTF.

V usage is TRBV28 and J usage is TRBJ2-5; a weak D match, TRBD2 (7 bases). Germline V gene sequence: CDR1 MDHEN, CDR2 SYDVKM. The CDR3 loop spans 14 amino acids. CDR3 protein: CGIGEGGPQETQYF. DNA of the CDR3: TGTGGGATTGGGGAGGGGGGCCCGCAAGAGACCCAGTACTTC.

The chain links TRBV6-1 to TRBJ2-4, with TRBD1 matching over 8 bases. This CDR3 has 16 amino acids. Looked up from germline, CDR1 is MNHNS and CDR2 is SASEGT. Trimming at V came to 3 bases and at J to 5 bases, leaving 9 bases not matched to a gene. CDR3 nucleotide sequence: TGTGCCAGCAGTGATAGACAGGGGCGAGGTGAAAACATTCAGTACTTC. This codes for CASSDRQGRGENIQYF.

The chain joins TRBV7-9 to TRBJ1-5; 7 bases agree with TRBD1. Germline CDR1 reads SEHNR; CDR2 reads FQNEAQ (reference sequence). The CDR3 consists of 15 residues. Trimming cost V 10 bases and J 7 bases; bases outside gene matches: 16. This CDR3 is CATSPEGAIRQPQHF. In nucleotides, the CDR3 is TGTGCCACTAGTCCCGAGGGGGCGATAAGGCAGCCCCAGCATTTT.

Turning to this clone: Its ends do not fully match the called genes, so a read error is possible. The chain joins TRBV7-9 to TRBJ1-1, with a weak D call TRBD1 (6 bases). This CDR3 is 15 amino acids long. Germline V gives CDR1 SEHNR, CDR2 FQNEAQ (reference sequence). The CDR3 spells CSSSRRGGQNTEAFF. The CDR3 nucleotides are TGTTCCAGCAGCCGCAGGGGAGGGCAGAACACTGAAGCTTTCTTT.

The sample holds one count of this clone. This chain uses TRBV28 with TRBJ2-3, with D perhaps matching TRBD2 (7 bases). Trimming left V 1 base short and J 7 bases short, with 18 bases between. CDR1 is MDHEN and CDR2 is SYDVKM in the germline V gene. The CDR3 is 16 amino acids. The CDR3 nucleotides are TGTGCCAGCAGTTTATTAGGGGGGGCGGCGAGGTATACGCAGTATTTT. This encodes CASSLLGGAARYTQYF.

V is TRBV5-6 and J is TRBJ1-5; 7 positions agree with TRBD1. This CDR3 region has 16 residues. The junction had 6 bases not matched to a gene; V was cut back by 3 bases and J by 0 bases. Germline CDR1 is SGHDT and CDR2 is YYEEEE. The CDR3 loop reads CASSWGQINSNQPQHF. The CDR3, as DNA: TGTGCCAGCAGCTGGGGACAGATTAATAGCAATCAGCCCCAGCATTTT.

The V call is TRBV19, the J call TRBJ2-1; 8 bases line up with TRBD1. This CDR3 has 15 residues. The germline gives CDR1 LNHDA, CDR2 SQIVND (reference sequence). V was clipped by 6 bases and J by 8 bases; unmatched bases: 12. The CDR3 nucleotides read TGTGCCAGTAGCCTGCGGGGCCAGGGGGCCGATGAGCAGTTCTTC. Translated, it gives CASSLRGQGADEQFF.

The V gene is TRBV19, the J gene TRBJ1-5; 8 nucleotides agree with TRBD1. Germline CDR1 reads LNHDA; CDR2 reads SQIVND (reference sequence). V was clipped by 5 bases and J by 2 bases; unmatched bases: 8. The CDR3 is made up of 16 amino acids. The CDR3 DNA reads TGTGCCAGTAGTCTGCAGGGGGCGCGTGGCAATCAGCCCCAGCATTTT. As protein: CASSLQGARGNQPQHF.

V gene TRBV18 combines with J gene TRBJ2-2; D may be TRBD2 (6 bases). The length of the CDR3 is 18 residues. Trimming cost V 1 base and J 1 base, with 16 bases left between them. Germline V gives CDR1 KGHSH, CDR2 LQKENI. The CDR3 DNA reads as TGTGCCAGCTCACCACGTGTCCAGGAGGGCCTGAACACCGGGGAGCTGTTTTTT. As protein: CASSPRVQEGLNTGELFF.

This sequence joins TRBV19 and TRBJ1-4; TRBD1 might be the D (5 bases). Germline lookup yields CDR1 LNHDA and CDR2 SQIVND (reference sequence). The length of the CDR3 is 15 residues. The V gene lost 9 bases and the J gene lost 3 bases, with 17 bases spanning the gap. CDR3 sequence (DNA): TGTGCCAGCTCGAGAGAGACAGCCCCTAATGAAAAACTGTTTTTT. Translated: CASSRETAPNEKLFF.

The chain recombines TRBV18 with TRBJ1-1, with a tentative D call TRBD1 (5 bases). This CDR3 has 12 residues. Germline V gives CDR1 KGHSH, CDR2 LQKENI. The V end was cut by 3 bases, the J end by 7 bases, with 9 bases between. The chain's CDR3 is CASSPGGYEAFF. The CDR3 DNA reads TGTGCCAGCTCACCGGGGGGTTATGAAGCTTTCTTT.

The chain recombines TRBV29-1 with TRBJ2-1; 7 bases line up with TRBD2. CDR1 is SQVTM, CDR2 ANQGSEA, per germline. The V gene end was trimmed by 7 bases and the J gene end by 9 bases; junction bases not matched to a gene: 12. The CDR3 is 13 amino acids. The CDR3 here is CSAGGTIGFEQFF. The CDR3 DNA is TGCAGCGCCGGGGGGACTATAGGATTTGAGCAGTTCTTC.

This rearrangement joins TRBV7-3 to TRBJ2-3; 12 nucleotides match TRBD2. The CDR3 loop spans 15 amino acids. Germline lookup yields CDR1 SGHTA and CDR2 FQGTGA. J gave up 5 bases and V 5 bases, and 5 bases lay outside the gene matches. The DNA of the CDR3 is TGTGCCAGCAGCACCCCGGGACTAGCGGGAGATACGCAGTATTTT. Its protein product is CASSTPGLAGDTQYF.

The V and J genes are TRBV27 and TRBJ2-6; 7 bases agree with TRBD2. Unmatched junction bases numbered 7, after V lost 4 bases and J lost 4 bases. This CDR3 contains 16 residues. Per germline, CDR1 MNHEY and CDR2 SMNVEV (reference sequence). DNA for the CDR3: TGTGCCAGCAGTTCCCCGGGGGGACCCGGGGCCAACGTCCTGACTTTC. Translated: CASSSPGGPGANVLTF.